The 10 T cell receptor beta chains reported below all come from one sample, sequenced in a study of blood T cell repertoires in COVID-19. Sequencing was performed with immunoSEQ multiplex PCR; in TCRdb, only in-frame clones are kept and a portion is missing. The repertoire holds some 190,000 clones, with about 76% as singletons. Sequencing was carried out using peripheral blood. The receptors were sampled from a woman in her fifties or sixties with active or convalescent COVID-19.

The gene calls are TRBV30 and TRBJ1-6, with 8 bases lining up with TRBD1. The CDR3 runs 16 residues. Germline loops: CDR1 GTSNPN, CDR2 SVGIG (reference sequence). Trimming took 0 bases from V and 7 from J; bases not matched to a gene: 8. The CDR3 loop is CAWSVRVTGANSPLHF. DNA for the CDR3: TGTGCCTGGAGTGTACGGGTGACAGGGGCGAATTCACCCCTCCACTTT.

V is TRBV4-3 and J is TRBJ1-2; 12 positions agree with TRBD1. Trimming at V came to 4 bases and at J to 4 bases, leaving 7 bases not matched to a gene. Germline V gene sequence: CDR1 LGHNA, CDR2 YSLEER. This CDR3 has 16 amino acids. DNA for the CDR3: TGCGCCAGCAGCCGGGGACAGGGGGCGGTTACCTATGGCTACACCTTC. This translates into CASSRGQGAVTYGYTF.

This chain joins TRBV4-3 and TRBJ2-3, with 8 bases aligning to TRBD2. The CDR3 spans 16 residues. Germline values: CDR1 LGHNA, CDR2 YSLEER. Losses at the gene ends were 1 base for V and 3 bases for J; bases not matched to a gene: 6. The CDR3 reads CASSQVAGYPTDTQYF. CDR3 bases: TGCGCCAGCAGCCAAGTAGCGGGGTACCCAACAGATACGCAGTATTTT.

The chain has TRBV19 and TRBJ2-7, with a possible D match to TRBD2 (5 bases). Trimming cost V 6 bases and J 2 bases, with 17 bases left between them. The V gene's germline CDR1 is LNHDA and CDR2 SQIVND (reference sequence). This CDR3 region has 15 residues. The CDR3 region is CASRPAGRGTYEQYF. In nucleotides, the CDR3 is TGTGCCAGTAGGCCCGCGGGCCGGGGAACCTACGAGCAGTACTTC.

This clone was recorded once. The chain is built from TRBV30 and TRBJ1-2; maybe TRBD1 (6 bases). This CDR3 spans 14 amino acids. Germline-derived CDR1 and CDR2 are GTSNPN and SVGIG (reference sequence). V was trimmed by 3 bases and J by 8 bases, leaving 19 bases between them. CDR3 in amino acids: CAWSPGAQGGGYTF. The CDR3 DNA reads as TGTGCCTGGAGCCCCGGTGCACAGGGTGGGGGCTACACCTTC.

The V gene is TRBV7-8, the J gene TRBJ2-2, with D perhaps matching TRBD1 (6 bases). V dropped 1 base and J dropped 6 bases, with 15 bases sitting between them. Germline V CDR1 and CDR2: SGHVS, FQNEAQ. The CDR3 is made up of 16 amino acids. This CDR3 reads CASSLVSGAPSGELFF. CDR3 sequence (DNA): TGTGCCAGCAGCTTAGTATCAGGGGCCCCGTCCGGGGAGCTGTTTTTT.

V is TRBV12-5 and J is TRBJ1-1; no clear D. The CDR3 length is 10 residues. Germline V lookup: CDR1 LGHNT, CDR2 FRNRAP. The ends were cut back, 2 bases at V and 8 bases at J, with 3 bases in the middle. DNA of the CDR3: TGTGCTAGTGGTTTGCTGGAAGCTTTCTTT. Its translation is CASGLLEAFF.

The chain uses TRBV28 and TRBJ2-7, with 8 bases lining up with TRBD1. The CDR3 covers 15 residues. V was pared by 1 base and J by 7 bases, with 9 bases of the junction left unmatched. Germline V CDR1 and CDR2: MDHEN, SYDVKM. The CDR3 loop is CASSLLQGALDEQYF. The CDR3 DNA reads as TGTGCCAGCAGTTTATTGCAGGGGGCGCTTGATGAGCAGTACTTC.

The chain employs TRBV21-1 and TRBJ2-2; the table's TRBD1 call for D was not verified on the DNA. TRBV21-1 is a known pseudogene. CDR3 size: 16 residues. CDR3 region: CASSKVIDRVGGELFF. The CDR3 nucleotides read TGTGCCAGCAGCAAAGTGATAGACAGGGTTGGCGGGGAGCTGTTTTTT.

The chain's CDR3 is CASSYTSHTDTQYF. The DNA for the CDR3 is TGTGCCAGCAGTTACACAAGTCACACAGATACGCAGTATTTT. The chain is built from TRBV6-5 and TRBJ2-3, with no clear D. V lost 2 bases and J lost 2, with 8 bases in between. The CDR3 is 14 residues long. Per germline, CDR1 MNHEY and CDR2 SVGAGI.